The 19 T cell receptor beta chains presented below share a single source sample, sequenced in a study of CD8 T cells in Susac syndrome. Random hexamers were used to reverse transcribe roughly 0.5 to 1 ug of RNA. TCRdb re-called the immunoSEQ multiplex PCR reads with MiXCR, one entry per CDR3 protein. This sample has about 200,000 distinct CDR3 sequences; approximately 95% occur once, and the top ten carry 0.082%. Sequenced sample: CD4+ T cells from PBMCs. Every receptor here comes from a human donor with multiple sclerosis.

The rearrangement joins TRBV20-1 to TRBJ2-7; tentatively, D is TRBD1 or TRBD2 (5 bases each). Deletions cut 0 bases from V and 3 bases from J, with 12 bases between. Looked up from germline, CDR1 is DFQATT and CDR2 is SNEGSKA (reference sequence). This CDR3 is 14 amino acids long. CDR3 in amino acids: CSARDLATGYEQYV. The DNA for the CDR3 is TGCAGTGCTAGAGACCTAGCAACAGGCTACGAGCAGTACGTC.

The chain is built from TRBV15 and TRBJ2-5; D is possibly TRBD1 or TRBD2 (5 bases each). Germline V gene lookup returns CDR1 LNHNV and CDR2 YYDKDF (reference sequence). The V gene lost 1 base and the J gene lost 4 bases, with 10 bases spanning the gap. This CDR3 has 14 amino acids. As DNA, the CDR3 is TGTGCCACCAGCAGAGGGTTTGGGGGAGAGACCCAGTACTTC. Translation: CATSRGFGGETQYF.

This chain links TRBV9 with TRBJ1-6; 8 bases fit TRBD1. With 2 bases clipped from V and 8 bases from J, the junction kept 9 bases outside the gene matches. Per the germline V gene, CDR1 is SGDLS and CDR2 is YYNGEE. The CDR3 runs to 16 residues. The CDR3 DNA is TGTGCCAGCAGCGTCGCCCCGACAGGGGAAGATTCACCCCTCCACTTT. This sequence encodes CASSVAPTGEDSPLHF.

The V and J genes are TRBV3-1 and TRBJ1-2; D not certain. This CDR3 contains 15 residues. Germline loops: CDR1 LGHDT, CDR2 YNNKEL (reference sequence). V lost 1 base, J lost 4 bases, and 13 bases lay in between. CDR3 nucleotide sequence: TGTGCCAGCAGCCAAGGGGCCGAGTCCGGCTATGGCTACACCTTC. It is translated as CASSQGAESGYGYTF.

The chain has TRBV25-1 and TRBJ1-1; D ambiguous. V shed 6 bases and J shed 2 bases, with 4 bases lying between them. This CDR3 contains 11 residues. The V gene's germline CDR1 is MGHDK and CDR2 SYGVNS. CDR3 sequence: CASRDNTEAFF. The CDR3 nucleotides read TGTGCCAGCAGGGATAACACTGAAGCTTTCTTT.

This clonotype came up once. The chain links TRBV29-1 to TRBJ1-2; D unresolved. The CDR3 contains 14 residues. Trimming took 4 bases from V and 1 from J, leaving 13 bases between them. The germline V gene has CDR1 SQVTM and CDR2 ANQGSEA. The CDR3 DNA is TGCAGCGTTGGGGCGGGCTCGGGTAACTATGGCTACACCTTC. This codes for CSVGAGSGNYGYTF.

The chain recombines TRBV4-1 with TRBJ2-7, with TRBD1 identical over 7 bases. Losses at the gene ends were 1 base for V and 3 bases for J; bases not matched to a gene: 9. From germline, CDR1 is MGHRA and CDR2 YSYEKL. This CDR3 is 16 amino acids long. CDR3 loop: CASSQVGKGGIYEQYF. The CDR3 region has the DNA TGCGCCAGCAGCCAAGTCGGGAAAGGGGGCATCTACGAGCAGTACTTC.

J is TRBJ2-1 and V is TRBV2; D not resolved. CDR3 length equals 13 residues. Trimming pared 7 bases from V and 10 bases from J, leaving 17 bases between. Germline V gene lookup returns CDR1 SNHLY and CDR2 FYNNEI. This CDR3 is CASTQAETPEQFF. DNA for the CDR3: TGTGCCAGCACCCAAGCTGAGACACCAGAGCAGTTCTTC. Together with reference TRBV2 and TRBJ2-1, the CDR3 gives the full variable domain: EPEVTQTPSHQVTQMGQEVILRCVPISNHLYFYWYRQILGQKVEFLVSFYNNEISEKSEIFDDQFSVERPDGSNFTLKIRSTKLEDSAMYFCASTQAETPEQFFGPGTRLTVL.

The rearrangement links TRBV5-1 to TRBJ2-3; the D is unclear. The CDR3 runs to 13 residues. Germline values: CDR1 SGHRS, CDR2 YFSETQ. V was clipped by 7 bases and J by 3 bases, with 12 bases between them. The DNA of the CDR3 is TGCGCCAGCCGCGGTCTAGGTACAGATACGCAGTATTTT. Its translation: CASRGLGTDTQYF.

The chain couples TRBV30 to TRBJ2-1; D is perhaps TRBD2 (7 bases). Trimming took 4 bases from V and 5 from J, leaving 24 bases between them. The CDR3 has 17 residues. Germline-derived CDR1 and CDR2 are GTSNPN and SVGIG (reference sequence). The CDR3 bases are TGTGCCTGGAAAGGGGGGGCCCTATTGGAGATTAACAATGAGCAGTTCTTC. Residues: CAWKGGALLEINNEQFF. Variable domain in full (rest from reference TRBV30 and TRBJ2-1): SQTIHQWPATLVQPVGSPLSLECTVEGTSNPNLYWYRQAAGRGLQLLFYSVGIGQISSEVPQNLSASRPQDRQFILSSKKLLLSDSGFYLCAWKGGALLEINNEQFFGPGTRLTVL.

This chain links TRBV20-1 with TRBJ2-7; 9 nucleotides match TRBD1. The CDR3 loop spans 13 amino acids. Trimming removed 6 bases from V and 4 bases from J; junction bases left unmatched: 7. Germline V lookup: CDR1 DFQATT, CDR2 SNEGSKA (reference sequence). CDR3 sequence (DNA): TGCAGTGCGCCGGGACAGGGCCCTTACGAGCAGTACTTC. Protein: CSAPGQGPYEQYF.

This chain links TRBV9 with TRBJ2-3; D tentatively reads TRBD1 or TRBD2 (5 bases each). Germline V gene lookup returns CDR1 SGDLS and CDR2 YYNGEE. The CDR3 loop spans 16 amino acids. The V gene lost 3 bases and the J gene lost 2 bases, with 16 bases spanning the gap. In DNA, the CDR3 is TGTGCCAGCAGCGATCTAGGGGACCCGGCCACAGATACGCAGTATTTT. Its translation is CASSDLGDPATDTQYF.

The rearrangement uses TRBV20-1 and TRBJ2-3; D remains ambiguous. In germline, CDR1 is DFQATT, CDR2 SNEGSKA (reference sequence). V was cut by 2 bases and J by 2 bases, with 11 bases left in between. The CDR3 consists of 14 residues. Here the CDR3 reads CSARIPWDTDTQYF. CDR3 in DNA: TGCAGTGCTAGAATCCCTTGGGACACAGATACGCAGTATTTT.

This clonotype was detected only once. The gene calls are TRBV19 and TRBJ2-7; no clear D gene. Germline CDR1 reads LNHDA; CDR2 reads SQIVND (reference sequence). V was trimmed by 7 bases and J by 0 bases, leaving 16 bases between them. The CDR3 loop spans 15 amino acids. The CDR3 DNA reads TGTGCCAGTAACGAGGCCGGGCGGAGCTCCTACGAGCAGTACTTC. The encoded protein is CASNEAGRSSYEQYF. Variable domain in full (rest from reference TRBV19 and TRBJ2-7): DGGITQSPKYLFRKEGQNVTLSCEQNLNHDAMYWYRQDPGQGLRLIYYSQIVNDFQKGDIAEGYSVSREKKESFPLTVTSAQKNPTAFYLCASNEAGRSSYEQYFGPGTRLTVT.

The CDR3 DNA is TGCAGTGCTAGCCTAATGGGACAGGGGGTATATGGCTACACCTTC. Protein product: CSASLMGQGVYGYTF. The genes are TRBV20-1 and TRBJ1-2, with TRBD1 matching 11 bases. The CDR3 has 15 residues. The J segment lost 5 bases and the V segment lost 3 bases, leaving 8 bases of the junction unmatched. The germline CDR1 and CDR2 sequences are DFQATT and SNEGSKA (reference sequence).

The gene calls are TRBV12-3 or TRBV12-4 and TRBJ2-1; D unresolved. The CDR3 loop spans 13 amino acids. V shed 5 bases and J shed 6 bases, with 11 bases lying between them. The chain's CDR3 is CASSVRTSNEQFF. The CDR3 DNA follows: TGTGCCAGCAGTGTCCGCACAAGCAATGAGCAGTTCTTC.

The chain joins TRBV20-1 to TRBJ1-2; D is unclear. Germline V gives CDR1 DFQATT, CDR2 SNEGSKA (reference sequence). The CDR3 runs to 12 residues. The ends were cut back, 0 bases at V and 5 bases at J, with 7 bases in the middle. The CDR3 sequence is CSARDSSYGYTF. The CDR3 DNA reads as TGCAGTGCTAGAGACAGCTCTTATGGCTACACCTTC.

The table lists this clonotype with a count of one. V and J are TRBV23-1 and TRBJ2-7, with 7 bases that match TRBD1. TRBV23-1 is designated an ORF whose function remains uncertain. The CDR3 sequence is 13 residues long. J lost 5 bases, V lost 6 bases, and 7 bases had no gene match. CDR3 in amino acids: CASRLQGSDEQYV. CDR3 bases: TGCGCCAGCAGACTACAGGGGTCCGACGAGCAGTACGTC.

This chain uses TRBV3-1 with TRBJ1-2; the D is unclear. Germline lookup yields CDR1 LGHDT and CDR2 YNNKEL (reference sequence). The CDR3 consists of 17 residues. V lost 0 bases and J 1 base, leaving 15 bases between the germline ends. The CDR3 DNA reads TGTGCCAGCAGCCAAGAAGTTTACGGGAGGGTTAACTATGGCTACACCTTC. Residues: CASSQEVYGRVNYGYTF. Variable domain in full (rest from reference TRBV3-1 and TRBJ1-2): DTAVSQTPKYLVTQMGNDKSIKCEQNLGHDTMYWYKQDSKKFLKIMFSYNNKELIINETVPNRFSPKSPDKAHLNLHINSLELGDSAVYFCASSQEVYGRVNYGYTFGSGTRLTVV.